This T cell receptor beta chain was obtained from a study of CD8 T cells in Susac syndrome. TCR beta sequencing covered blood CD8+ and CD4+ T cells. RNA totalling about 0.45 to 1 ug underwent reverse transcription with random hexamers. TCRdb called the immunoSEQ multiplex PCR reads again in MiXCR, with one record for every CDR3 protein. Of 130,000 to 150,000 distinct CDR3 sequences listed, approximately 93% are singletons. V was shortened by 4 bases and J by 5 bases, with 16 bases between the two germline ends. The CDR3 length is 14 residues. Germline V gives CDR1 SGHRS, CDR2 YFSETQ. The chain employs TRBV5-1 and TRBJ2-7, with TRBD2 as a possible D gene (5 bases). The receptor was derived from a human donor in good health. The material sequenced was CD4+ T cells from PBMCs. DNA of the CDR3: TGCGCCAGCAGCCCCTGGACTGAGGTCCACGAGCAGTACTTC. Translation: CASSPWTEVHEQYF. Complete variable domain (other parts from reference TRBV5-1 and TRBJ2-7): KAGVTQTPRYLIKTRGQQVTLSCSPISGHRSVSWYQQTPGQGLQFLFEYFSETQRNKGNFPGRFSGRQFSNSRSEMNVSTLELGDSALYLCASSPWTEVHEQYFGPGTRLTVT.